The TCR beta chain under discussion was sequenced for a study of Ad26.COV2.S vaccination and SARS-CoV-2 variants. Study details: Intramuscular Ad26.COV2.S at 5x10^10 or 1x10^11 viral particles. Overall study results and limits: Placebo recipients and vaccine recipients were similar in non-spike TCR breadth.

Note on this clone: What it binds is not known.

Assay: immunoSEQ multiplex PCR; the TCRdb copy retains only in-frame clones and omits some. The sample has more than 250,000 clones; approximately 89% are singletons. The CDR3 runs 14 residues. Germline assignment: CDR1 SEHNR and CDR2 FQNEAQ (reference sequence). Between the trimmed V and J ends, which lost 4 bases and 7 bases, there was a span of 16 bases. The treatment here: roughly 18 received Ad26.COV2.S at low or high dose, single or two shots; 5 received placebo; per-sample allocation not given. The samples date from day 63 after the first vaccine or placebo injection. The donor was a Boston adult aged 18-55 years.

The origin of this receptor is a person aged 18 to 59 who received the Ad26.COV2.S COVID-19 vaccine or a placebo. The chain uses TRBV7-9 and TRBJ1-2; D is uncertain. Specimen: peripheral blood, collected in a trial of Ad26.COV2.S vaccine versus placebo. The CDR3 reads CASSSPSRLTGYTF. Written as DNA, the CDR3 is TGTGCCAGCAGCTCCCCTTCTCGTCTAACTGGCTACACCTTC. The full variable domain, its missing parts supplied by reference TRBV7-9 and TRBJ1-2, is DTGVSQNPRHKITKRGQNVTFRCDPISEHNRLYWYRQTLGQGPEFLTYFQNEAQLEKSRLLSDRFSAERPKGSFSTLEIQRTEQGDSAMYLCASSSPSRLTGYTFGSGTRLTVV.